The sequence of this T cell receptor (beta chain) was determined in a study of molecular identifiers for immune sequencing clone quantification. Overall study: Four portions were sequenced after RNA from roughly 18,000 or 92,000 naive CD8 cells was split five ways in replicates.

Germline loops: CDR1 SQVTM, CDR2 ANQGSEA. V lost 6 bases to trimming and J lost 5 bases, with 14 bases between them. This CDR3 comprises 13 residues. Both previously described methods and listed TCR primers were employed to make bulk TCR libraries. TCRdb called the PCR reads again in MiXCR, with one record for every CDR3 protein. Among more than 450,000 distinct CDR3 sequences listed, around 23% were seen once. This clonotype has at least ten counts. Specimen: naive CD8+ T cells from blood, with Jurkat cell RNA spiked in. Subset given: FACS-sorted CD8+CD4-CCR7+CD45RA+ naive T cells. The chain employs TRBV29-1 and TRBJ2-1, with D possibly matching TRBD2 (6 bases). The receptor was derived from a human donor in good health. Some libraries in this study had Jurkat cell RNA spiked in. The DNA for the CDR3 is TGCAGCGTCAGCGGAGGAGGGCACAATGAGCAGTTCTTC. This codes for CSVSGGGHNEQFF.